The rows below give T cell receptor beta chains drawn from one sample of a study of CD8+CD57+ T cells in acquired aplastic anemia. One entry per CDR3 protein results from TCRdb running MiXCR on the reads. The data hold about 68,000 distinct CDR3 sequences, with roughly half observed a single time. Sequencing was performed on sorted CD4+, CD8+, or CD8+CD57+ T cells (not recorded which) from PBMCs. The receptors originated from a human donor in good health, serving as a control. Each CDR3 is given with its conserved first and last residue. D genes are given only for firm matches. Some rows have no size entry. The others give once, few or many, or a class for an expanded clone.

j_call clone_size v_call d_call cdr3_aa cdr3_nt
TRBJ2-3 . TRBV5-1 TRBD2 CASSLEGGGAIDTQYF TGCGCCAGCAGCTTGGAGGGCGGGGGGGCCATAGATACGCAGTATTTT
TRBJ2-7 many TRBV20-1 TRBD1 CSARSRDRVYEQYF TGCAGTGCTAGGAGCCGGGACAGGGTCTACGAGCAGTACTTC
TRBJ1-4 . TRBV13 . CASSRKMVIVTNATNEKLFF TGTGCCAGCAGCCGAAAAATGGTCATCGTCACGAATGCAACTAATGAAAAACTGTTTTTT
TRBJ2-7 . TRBV11-3 TRBD1 CASSRDRGDEQYF TGTGCCAGCAGCCGGGACAGGGGGGACGAGCAGTACTTC
TRBJ2-7 few TRBV15 . CATSRGWGEQYF TGTGCCACCAGCAGGGGATGGGGCGAGCAGTACTTC
TRBJ1-1 many TRBV5-1 . CASSLAAGNTEAFF TGCGCCAGCAGCTTGGCTGCGGGCAACACTGAAGCTTTCTTT
TRBJ1-2 once TRBV2 TRBD1 CASSQATGQDYGYTF TGTGCCAGCAGCCAAGCGACAGGGCAAGACTATGGCTACACCTTC
TRBJ2-2 few TRBV15 . CATSIGQRELFF TGTGCCACCAGCATAGGACAGCGGGAGCTGTTTTTT
TRBJ2-3 many TRBV5-1 . CASSLDYSGSSTDTQYF TGCGCCAGCAGCTTAGACTATTCAGGGAGTTCGACAGATACGCAGTATTTT
TRBJ2-1 . TRBV27 . CASSPMTGAFYNEQFF TGTGCCAGCAGTCCGATGACAGGAGCTTTCTACAATGAGCAGTTCTTC
TRBJ2-7 . TRBV7-2 . CASSPRNRVYEQYF TGTGCCAGCAGCCCGCGAAACAGAGTATACGAGCAGTACTTC
TRBJ2-5 many TRBV11-2 . CASSSLLSEETQYF TGTGCCAGCAGCTCCCTGCTGAGTGAAGAGACCCAGTACTTC
TRBJ1-3 many TRBV9 . CASSANSGVSGNTIYF TGTGCCAGCAGCGCCAATAGTGGAGTTTCTGGAAACACCATATATTTT
TRBJ2-7 . TRBV6-4 . CAISVTGPTYEQYF TGTGCCATCAGTGTGACAGGACCTACCTACGAGCAGTACTTC
TRBJ1-2 many TRBV9 . CASSVASTGGYGYTF TGTGCCAGCAGCGTAGCTTCGACAGGCGGGTATGGCTACACCTTC
TRBJ1-1 . TRBV2 . CASGPTVMNTEAFF TGTGCCAGCGGTCCGACAGTAATGAACACTGAAGCTTTCTTT
TRBJ2-5 . TRBV7-6 TRBD1 CASSSPGDRGRQETQYF TGTGCCAGCAGCTCCCCAGGGGACAGGGGGAGGCAAGAGACCCAGTACTTC
TRBJ1-5 . TRBV15 . CATSGERADNQPQHF TGTGCCACCAGCGGGGAGAGGGCCGACAATCAGCCCCAGCATTTT
TRBJ2-3 . TRBV2 . CASMGVEGDTQYF TGTGCCAGCATGGGGGTAGAGGGAGATACGCAGTATTTT
TRBJ2-1 many TRBV7-8 . CASSLAGGPWNEQFF TGTGCCAGCAGCTTAGCGGGGGGGCCTTGGAATGAGCAGTTCTTC
TRBJ1-1 many TRBV4-2 . CASSPVGGGTEAFF TGTGCCAGCAGCCCGGTGGGCGGCGGGACTGAAGCTTTCTTT
TRBJ2-2 . TRBV3-1 TRBD2 CASSQVLSSGNTGELFF TGTGCCAGCAGCCAAGTTTTGTCTAGCGGGAACACCGGGGAGCTGTTTTTT
TRBJ2-6 once TRBV19 TRBD1 CASRGQGSSGANVLTF TGTGCCAGTAGAGGACAGGGTAGCTCTGGGGCCAACGTCCTGACTTTC
TRBJ2-1 . TRBV7-3 TRBD2 CASSAGLTVDSEQFF TGTGCCAGCAGCGCGGGACTAACGGTTGACAGTGAGCAGTTCTTC
TRBJ2-3 . TRBV25-1 TRBD2 CASTPSGDTQYF TGTGCCAGCACCCCTAGCGGGGATACGCAGTATTTT
TRBJ2-7 few TRBV20-1 . CSAKGPGLDSYEQYF TGCAGTGCTAAGGGCCCGGGACTTGACTCCTACGAGCAGTACTTC
TRBJ1-3 many TRBV30 . CAWRWGNTIYF TGTGCCTGGAGGTGGGGAAACACCATATATTTT
TRBJ1-2 many TRBV4-1 . CASSHSVGNYGYTF TGCGCCAGCAGCCATTCTGTAGGGAACTATGGCTACACCTTC